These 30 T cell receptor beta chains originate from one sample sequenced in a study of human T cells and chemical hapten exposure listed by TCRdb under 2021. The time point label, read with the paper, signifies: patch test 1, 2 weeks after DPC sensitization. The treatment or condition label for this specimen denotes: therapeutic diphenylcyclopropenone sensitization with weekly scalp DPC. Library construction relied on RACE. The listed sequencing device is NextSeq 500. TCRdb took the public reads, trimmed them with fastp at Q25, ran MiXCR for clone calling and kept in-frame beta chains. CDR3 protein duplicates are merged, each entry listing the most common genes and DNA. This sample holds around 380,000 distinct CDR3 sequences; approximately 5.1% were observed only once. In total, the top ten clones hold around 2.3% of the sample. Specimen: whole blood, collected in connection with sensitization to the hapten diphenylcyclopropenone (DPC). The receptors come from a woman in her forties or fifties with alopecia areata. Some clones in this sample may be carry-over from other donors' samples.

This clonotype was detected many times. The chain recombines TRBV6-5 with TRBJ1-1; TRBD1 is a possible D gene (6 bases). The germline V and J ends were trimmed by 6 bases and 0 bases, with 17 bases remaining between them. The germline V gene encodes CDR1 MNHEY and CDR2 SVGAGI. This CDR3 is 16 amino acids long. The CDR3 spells CASSPLGARVNTEAFF. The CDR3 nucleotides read TGTGCCAGCAGCCCTTTGGGGGCGAGGGTGAACACTGAAGCTTTCTTT.

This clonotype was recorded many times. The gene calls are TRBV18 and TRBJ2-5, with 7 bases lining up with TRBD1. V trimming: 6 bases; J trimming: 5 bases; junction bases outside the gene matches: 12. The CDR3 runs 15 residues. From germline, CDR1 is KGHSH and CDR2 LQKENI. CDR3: CASSTVQGMLETQYF. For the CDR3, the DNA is TGTGCCAGCTCTACTGTACAGGGGATGTTGGAGACCCAGTACTTC.

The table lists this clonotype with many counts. This CDR3 is CASSLEGSPSVDTQYF. The CDR3 nucleotides read TGCGCCAGCAGCTTGGAGGGGTCCCCCTCGGTAGATACGCAGTATTTT. V is TRBV5-1 and J is TRBJ2-3; D is perhaps TRBD1 (5 bases). The CDR3 runs 16 residues. Trimming stripped 0 bases from V and 5 bases from J, with 16 bases between. Germline CDR1 is SGHRS and CDR2 is YFSETQ.

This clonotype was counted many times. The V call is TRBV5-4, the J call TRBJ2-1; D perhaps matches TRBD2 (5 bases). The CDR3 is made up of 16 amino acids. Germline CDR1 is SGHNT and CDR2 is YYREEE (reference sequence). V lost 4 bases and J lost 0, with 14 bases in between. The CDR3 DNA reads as TGTGCCAGCAGCCGGGATGGGCAAAGCTCCTACAATGAGCAGTTCTTC. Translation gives CASSRDGQSSYNEQFF.

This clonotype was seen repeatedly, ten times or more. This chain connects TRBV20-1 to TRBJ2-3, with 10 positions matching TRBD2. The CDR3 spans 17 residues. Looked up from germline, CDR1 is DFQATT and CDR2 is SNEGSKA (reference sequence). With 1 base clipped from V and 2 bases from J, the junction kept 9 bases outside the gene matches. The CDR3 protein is CSARGPSGRDNTDTQYF. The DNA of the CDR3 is TGCAGTGCTAGAGGTCCTAGCGGGAGAGATAACACAGATACGCAGTATTTT.

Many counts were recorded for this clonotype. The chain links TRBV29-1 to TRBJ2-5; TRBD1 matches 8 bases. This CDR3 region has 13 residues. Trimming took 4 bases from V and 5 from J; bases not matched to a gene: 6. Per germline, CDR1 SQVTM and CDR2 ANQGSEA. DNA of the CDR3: TGCAGCGTTGTGCCGACAGGGGTGGAGACCCAGTACTTC. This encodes CSVVPTGVETQYF. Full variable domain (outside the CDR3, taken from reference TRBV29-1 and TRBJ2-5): SAVISQKPSRDICQRGTSLTIQCQVDSQVTMMFWYRQQPGQSLTLIATANQGSEATYESGFVIDKFPISRPNLTFSTLTVSNMSPEDSSIYLCSVVPTGVETQYFGPGTRLLVL.

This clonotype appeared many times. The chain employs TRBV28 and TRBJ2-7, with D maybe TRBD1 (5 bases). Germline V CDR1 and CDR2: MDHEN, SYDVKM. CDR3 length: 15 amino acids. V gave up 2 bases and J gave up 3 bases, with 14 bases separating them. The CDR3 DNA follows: TGTGCCAGCAGTTTACTGAGACAGTCCTTCTACGAGCAGTACTTC. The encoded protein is CASSLLRQSFYEQYF.

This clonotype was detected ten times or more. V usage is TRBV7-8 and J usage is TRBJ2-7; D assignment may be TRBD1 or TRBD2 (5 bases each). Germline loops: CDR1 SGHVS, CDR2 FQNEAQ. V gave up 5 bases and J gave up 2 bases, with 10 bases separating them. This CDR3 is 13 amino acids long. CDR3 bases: TGTGCCAGCAGCCCGGGGCCCGCCTACGAGCAGTACTTC. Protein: CASSPGPAYEQYF.

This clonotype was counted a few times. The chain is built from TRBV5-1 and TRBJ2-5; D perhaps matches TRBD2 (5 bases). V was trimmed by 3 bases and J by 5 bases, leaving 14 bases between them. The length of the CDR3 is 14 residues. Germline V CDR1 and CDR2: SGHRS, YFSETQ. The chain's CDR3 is CASSSLRPGETQYF. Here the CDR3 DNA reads TGCGCCAGCAGCTCACTGAGGCCGGGGGAGACCCAGTACTTC. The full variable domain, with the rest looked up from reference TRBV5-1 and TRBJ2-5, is KAGVTQTPRYLIKTRGQQVTLSCSPISGHRSVSWYQQTPGQGLQFLFEYFSETQRNKGNFPGRFSGRQFSNSRSEMNVSTLELGDSALYLCASSSLRPGETQYFGPGTRLLVL.

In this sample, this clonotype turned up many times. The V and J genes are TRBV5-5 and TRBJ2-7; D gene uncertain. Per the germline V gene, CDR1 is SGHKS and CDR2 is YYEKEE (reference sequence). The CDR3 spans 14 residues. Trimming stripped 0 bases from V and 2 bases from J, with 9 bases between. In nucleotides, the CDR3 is TGTGCCAGCAGCTTGGGGCTGCTACCCTACGAGCAGTACTTC. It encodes CASSLGLLPYEQYF.

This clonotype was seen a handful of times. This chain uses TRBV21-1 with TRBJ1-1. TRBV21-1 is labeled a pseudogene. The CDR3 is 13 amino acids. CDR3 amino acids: CASSKEQNTEAFF. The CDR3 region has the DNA TGTGCCAGCAGCAAAGAACAGAACACTGAAGCTTTCTTT.

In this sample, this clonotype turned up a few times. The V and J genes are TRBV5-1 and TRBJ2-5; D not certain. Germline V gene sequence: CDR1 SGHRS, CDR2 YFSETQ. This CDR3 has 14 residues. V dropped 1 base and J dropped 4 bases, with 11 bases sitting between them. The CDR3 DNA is TGCGCCAGCAGCTTGAGAAGTAGTGGAGAGACCCAGTACTTC. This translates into CASSLRSSGETQYF.

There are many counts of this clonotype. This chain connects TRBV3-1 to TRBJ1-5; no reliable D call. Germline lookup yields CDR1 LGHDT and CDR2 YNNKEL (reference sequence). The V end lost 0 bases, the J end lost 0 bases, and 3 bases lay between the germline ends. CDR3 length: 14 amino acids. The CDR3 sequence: CASSQDNSNQPQHF. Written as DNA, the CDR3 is TGTGCCAGCAGCCAAGATAATAGCAATCAGCCCCAGCATTTT. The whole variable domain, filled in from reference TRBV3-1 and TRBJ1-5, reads DTAVSQTPKYLVTQMGNDKSIKCEQNLGHDTMYWYKQDSKKFLKIMFSYNNKELIINETVPNRFSPKSPDKAHLNLHINSLELGDSAVYFCASSQDNSNQPQHFGDGTRLSIL.

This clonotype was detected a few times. The CDR3 here is CASSNSDYLGAGELFF. Here the CDR3 DNA reads TGCGCCAGCAGCAACTCGGACTACCTAGGTGCCGGGGAGCTGTTTTTT. This chain links TRBV5-1 with TRBJ2-2; a possible D gene is TRBD2 (6 bases). The CDR3 covers 16 residues. The ends were cut back, 4 bases at V and 6 bases at J, with 19 bases in the middle. Germline loops: CDR1 SGHRS, CDR2 YFSETQ.

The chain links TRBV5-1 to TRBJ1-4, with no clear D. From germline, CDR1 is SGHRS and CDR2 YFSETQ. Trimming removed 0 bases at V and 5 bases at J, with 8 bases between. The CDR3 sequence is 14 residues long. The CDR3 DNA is TGCGCCAGCAGCTTGGACAAGCCAAATGAAAAACTGTTTTTT. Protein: CASSLDKPNEKLFF.

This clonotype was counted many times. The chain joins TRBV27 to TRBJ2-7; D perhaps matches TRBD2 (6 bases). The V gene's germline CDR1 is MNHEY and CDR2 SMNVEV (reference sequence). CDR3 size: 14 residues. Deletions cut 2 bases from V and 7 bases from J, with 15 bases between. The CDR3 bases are TGTGCCAGCAGTTTAAGGAGGGGCCCCTGGGAGCAGTACTTC. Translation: CASSLRRGPWEQYF.

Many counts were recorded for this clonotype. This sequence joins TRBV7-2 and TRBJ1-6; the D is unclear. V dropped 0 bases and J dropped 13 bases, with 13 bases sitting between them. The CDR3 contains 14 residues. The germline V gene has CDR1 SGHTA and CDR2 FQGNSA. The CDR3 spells CASSLAVATSPLHF. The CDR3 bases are TGTGCCAGCAGCTTAGCTGTGGCGACGTCGCCCCTCCACTTT. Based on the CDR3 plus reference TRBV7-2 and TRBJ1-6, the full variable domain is GAGVSQSPSNKVTEKGKDVELRCDPISGHTALYWYRQSLGQGLEFLIYFQGNSAPDKSGLPSDRFSAERTGGSVSTLTIQRTQQEDSAVYLCASSLAVATSPLHFGNGTRLTVT.

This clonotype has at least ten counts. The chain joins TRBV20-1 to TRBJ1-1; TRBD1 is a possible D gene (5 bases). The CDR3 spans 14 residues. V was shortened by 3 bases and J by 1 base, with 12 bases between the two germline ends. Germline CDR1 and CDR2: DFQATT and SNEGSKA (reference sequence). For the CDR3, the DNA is TGCAGTGCTAGTCTTTCGCAGGGGAACACTGAAGCTTTCTTT. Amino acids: CSASLSQGNTEAFF.

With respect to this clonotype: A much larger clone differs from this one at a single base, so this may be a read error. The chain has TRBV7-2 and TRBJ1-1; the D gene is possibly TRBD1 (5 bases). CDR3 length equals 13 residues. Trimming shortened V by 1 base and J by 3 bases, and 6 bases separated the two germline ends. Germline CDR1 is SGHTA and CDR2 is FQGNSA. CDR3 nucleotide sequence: TGTGCCAGCAGCTTAGTAGGGGACACTGAAGCTTTCTTT. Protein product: CASSLVGDTEAFF.

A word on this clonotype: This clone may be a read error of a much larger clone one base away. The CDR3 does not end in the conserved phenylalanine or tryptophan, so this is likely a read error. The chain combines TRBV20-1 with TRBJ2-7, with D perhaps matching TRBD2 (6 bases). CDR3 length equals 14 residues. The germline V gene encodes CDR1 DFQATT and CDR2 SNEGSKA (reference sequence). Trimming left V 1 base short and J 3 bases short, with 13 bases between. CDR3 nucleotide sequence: TGCAGTGCTAGAGGGGGTAGCGGAGACTACGAGCAGTACTTA. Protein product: CSARGGSGDYEQYL.

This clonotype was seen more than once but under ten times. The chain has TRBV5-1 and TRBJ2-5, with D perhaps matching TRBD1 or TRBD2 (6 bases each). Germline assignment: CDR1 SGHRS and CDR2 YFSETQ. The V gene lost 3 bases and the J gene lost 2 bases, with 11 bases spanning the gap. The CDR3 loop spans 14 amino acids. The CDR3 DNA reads TGCGCCAGCAGCTGGGGGGCCGTTCAAGAGACCCAGTACTTC. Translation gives CASSWGAVQETQYF.

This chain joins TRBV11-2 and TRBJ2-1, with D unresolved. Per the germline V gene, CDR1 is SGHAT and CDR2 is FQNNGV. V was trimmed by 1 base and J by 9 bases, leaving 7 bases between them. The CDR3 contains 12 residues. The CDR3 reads CASSLGTIEQFF. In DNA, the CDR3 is TGTGCCAGCAGCTTAGGTACAATTGAGCAGTTCTTC.

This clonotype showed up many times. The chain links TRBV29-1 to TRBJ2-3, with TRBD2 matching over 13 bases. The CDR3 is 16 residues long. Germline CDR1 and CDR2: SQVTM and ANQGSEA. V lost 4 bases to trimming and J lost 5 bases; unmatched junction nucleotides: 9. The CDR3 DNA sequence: TGCAGCGTTGGGGGACTAGCGGGATTGGAAGGAGATACGCAGTATTTT. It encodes CSVGGLAGLEGDTQYF.

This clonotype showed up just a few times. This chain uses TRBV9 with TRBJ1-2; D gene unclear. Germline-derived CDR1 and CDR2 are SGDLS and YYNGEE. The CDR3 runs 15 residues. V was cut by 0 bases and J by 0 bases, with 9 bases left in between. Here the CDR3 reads CASSVVPAPNYGYTF. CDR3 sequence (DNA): TGTGCCAGCAGCGTAGTGCCAGCCCCTAACTATGGCTACACCTTC.

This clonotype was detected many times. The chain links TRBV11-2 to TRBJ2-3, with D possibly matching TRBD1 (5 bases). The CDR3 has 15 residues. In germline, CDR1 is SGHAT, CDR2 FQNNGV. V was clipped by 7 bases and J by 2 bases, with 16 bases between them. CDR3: CASTKLGQSTDTQYF. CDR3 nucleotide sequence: TGTGCCAGCACTAAACTGGGGCAGTCCACAGATACGCAGTATTTT.

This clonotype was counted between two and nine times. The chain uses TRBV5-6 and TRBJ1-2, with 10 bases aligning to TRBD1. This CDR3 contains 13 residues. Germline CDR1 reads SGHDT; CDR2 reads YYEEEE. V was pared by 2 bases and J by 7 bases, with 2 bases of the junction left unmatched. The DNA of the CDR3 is TGTGCCAGCAGCTTTGGGACAGGGGTTGGCTACACCTTC. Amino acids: CASSFGTGVGYTF.

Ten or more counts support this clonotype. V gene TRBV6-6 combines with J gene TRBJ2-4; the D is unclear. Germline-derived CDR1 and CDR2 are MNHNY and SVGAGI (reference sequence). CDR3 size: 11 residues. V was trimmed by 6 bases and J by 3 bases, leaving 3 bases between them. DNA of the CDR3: TGTGCCAGCAGGATCAAAAACATTCAGTACTTC. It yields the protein CASRIKNIQYF.

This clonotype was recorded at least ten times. In DNA form, the CDR3 reads TGTGCCTGGAGCGCAGGGCGGGACACTGAAGCTTTCTTT. Residues: CAWSAGRDTEAFF. The chain joins TRBV30 to TRBJ1-1; TRBD1 might be the D (5 bases). CDR3 length equals 13 residues. V gave up 3 bases and J gave up 3 bases, with 11 bases separating them. The V gene's germline CDR1 is GTSNPN and CDR2 SVGIG (reference sequence).

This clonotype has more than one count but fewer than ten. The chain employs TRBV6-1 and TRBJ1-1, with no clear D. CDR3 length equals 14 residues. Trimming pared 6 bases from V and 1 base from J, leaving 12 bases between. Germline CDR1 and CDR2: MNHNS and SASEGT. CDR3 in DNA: TGTGCCAGCAGCTCTTTCTCGGAGAACACTGAAGCTTTCTTT. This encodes CASSSFSENTEAFF.

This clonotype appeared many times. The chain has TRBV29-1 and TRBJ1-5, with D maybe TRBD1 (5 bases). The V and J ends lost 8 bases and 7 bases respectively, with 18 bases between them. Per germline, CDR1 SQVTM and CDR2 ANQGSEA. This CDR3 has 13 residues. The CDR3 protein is CSIESGPGQPQHF. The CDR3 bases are TGCAGCATAGAGAGCGGGCCAGGGCAGCCCCAGCATTTT.